The 26 T cell receptor beta chains reported below all come from one sample, sequenced in a study of blood T cell repertoires in COVID-19. The data were produced by immunoSEQ multiplex PCR, yet TCRdb's version contains in-frame clones alone and is incomplete. The sample consists of about 230,000 clones, approximately 90% of them appearing once. The sequenced sample was peripheral blood. All receptors derive from a woman aged 18 to 35 who had recovered from COVID-19.

V gene TRBV6-6 combines with J gene TRBJ2-3, with a possible D match to TRBD2 (5 bases). Per germline, CDR1 MNHNY and CDR2 SVGAGI (reference sequence). V lost 4 bases to trimming and J lost 0 bases, with 11 bases between them. There are 15 residues in the CDR3. The CDR3: CASSSSGTSTDTQYF. CDR3 coding DNA: TGTGCCAGCAGTTCAAGCGGAACTAGCACAGATACGCAGTATTTT.

The chain has TRBV7-3 and TRBJ1-1; D not certain. This CDR3 is 13 amino acids long. The germline V and J ends were trimmed by 3 bases and 4 bases, with 9 bases remaining between them. Germline V gene data show CDR1 as SGHTA and CDR2 as FQGTGA. CDR3 sequence: CASSFTEGTEAFF. The CDR3 coding sequence is TGTGCCAGCAGCTTCACCGAGGGCACTGAAGCTTTCTTT. The full variable domain, its missing parts supplied by reference TRBV7-3 and TRBJ1-1, is GAGVSQTPSNKVTEKGKYVELRCDPISGHTALYWYRQSLGQGPEFLIYFQGTGAADDSGLPNDRFFAVRPEGSVSTLKIQRTERGDSAVYLCASSFTEGTEAFFGQGTRLTVV.

The chain is built from TRBV3-1 (or the pseudogene TRBV3-2) and TRBJ1-4; D uncertain. This CDR3 is built from 14 residues. Per germline, CDR1 LGHDT and CDR2 YNNKEL (reference sequence). V lost 0 bases and J lost 8, with 10 bases in between. The chain's CDR3 is CASSQDRQIEKLFF. Written as DNA, the CDR3 is TGTGCCAGCAGCCAAGACCGCCAGATCGAAAAACTGTTTTTT.

This chain links TRBV7-2 with TRBJ2-5; a weak D match, TRBD1 (6 bases). CDR1 is SGHTA, CDR2 FQGNSA, per germline. Trimming took off 2 bases at V and 3 bases at J, with 16 bases between the two ends. There are 16 residues in the CDR3. This CDR3 reads CASSLRRGSLEETQYF. The CDR3 DNA sequence: TGTGCCAGCAGCTTAAGAAGGGGGAGCCTCGAAGAGACCCAGTACTTC.

This chain links TRBV14 with TRBJ2-1; TRBD1 is a possible D gene (6 bases). Trimming removed 2 bases from V and 4 bases from J, with 9 bases in between. The CDR3 is made up of 14 amino acids. Germline lookup yields CDR1 SGHDN and CDR2 FVKESK. This CDR3 reads CASSQLTGYNEQFF. The CDR3 region has the DNA TGTGCCAGCAGCCAACTGACAGGTTACAATGAGCAGTTCTTC.

This rearrangement joins TRBV27 to TRBJ1-6; D gene unclear. This CDR3 has 14 residues. The V end lost 1 base, the J end lost 14 bases, and 15 bases lay between the germline ends. Per the germline V gene, CDR1 is MNHEY and CDR2 is SMNVEV (reference sequence). CDR3 sequence reads: CASSLWAGDRALHF. CDR3 nucleotide sequence: TGTGCCAGCAGTTTATGGGCAGGTGATAGAGCCCTCCACTTT.

The CDR3, as DNA: TGTGCCAGCAGCTTGGGAATGGGGGGAACCGCCACTGAAGCTTTCTTT. Its translation is CASSLGMGGTATEAFF. The chain joins TRBV5-4 to TRBJ1-1, with TRBD1 as a possible D gene (5 bases). This CDR3 region has 16 residues. V was pared by 0 bases and J by 4 bases, with 16 bases between. Per germline, CDR1 SGHNT and CDR2 YYREEE (reference sequence).

The chain employs TRBV27 and TRBJ1-1, with D maybe TRBD1 (5 bases). CDR1 MNHEY and CDR2 SMNVEV come from the germline V gene (reference sequence). The germline V and J ends were trimmed by 2 bases and 1 base, with 8 bases remaining between them. The CDR3 extends over 14 amino acids. Written as DNA, the CDR3 is TGTGCCAGCAGTTTACAGGGTTCGAACACTGAAGCTTTCTTT. This translates into CASSLQGSNTEAFF.

The rearrangement links TRBV6-2 or TRBV6-3 to TRBJ2-3; D not resolved. Germline V gene sequence: CDR1 MNHEY, CDR2 SVGEGT. V lost 2 bases to trimming and J lost 3 bases, with 12 bases between them. The CDR3 consists of 15 residues. The CDR3 DNA reads TGTGCCAGCAGTTACGGCCCCTGGTCGACAGATACGCAGTATTTT. Translated, it gives CASSYGPWSTDTQYF.

The chain carries TRBV10-2 and TRBJ1-4; 12 bases line up with TRBD1. Per the germline V gene, CDR1 is WSHSY and CDR2 is SAAADI. The CDR3 sequence is 15 residues long. The V segment lost 3 bases and the J segment 8 bases; nucleotides outside the gene matches: 4. CDR3 residues: CASSDPGQGAEKLFF. CDR3 DNA: TGCGCCAGCAGTGATCCGGGACAGGGGGCCGAAAAACTGTTTTTT.

There are a few counts of this clone. Here the CDR3 reads CAISELGDNQPQHF. For the CDR3, the DNA is TGTGCCATCAGTGAGTTAGGGGACAATCAGCCCCAGCATTTT. The chain combines TRBV10-3 with TRBJ1-5; weak D call: TRBD1 (5 bases). The V and J ends lost 1 base and 3 bases respectively, with 7 bases between them. CDR3 length: 14 amino acids. The germline CDR1 and CDR2 sequences are ENHRY and SYGVKD.

The rearrangement links TRBV4-2 to TRBJ2-1; tentatively, D is TRBD2 (6 bases). The CDR3 runs 15 residues. V lost 3 bases and J lost 9, with 18 bases in between. Germline CDR1 is LGHNA and CDR2 is YNFKEQ. The CDR3 reads CASSQVGVGEVEQFF. Written as DNA, the CDR3 is TGTGCCAGCAGCCAGGTGGGAGTCGGGGAGGTTGAGCAGTTCTTC.

The CDR3 loop reads CAISESPLGGRAINLETQYF. The CDR3 DNA is TGTGCCATCAGTGAGTCCCCCCTAGGCGGGAGGGCCATTAATCTCGAGACCCAGTACTTC. The chain carries TRBV10-3 and TRBJ2-5, with 9 bases aligning to TRBD2. Germline V CDR1 and CDR2: ENHRY, SYGVKD. The CDR3 runs 20 residues. J lost 5 bases, V lost 0 bases, and 19 bases had no gene match.

The genes are TRBV19 and TRBJ1-1; 7 bases line up with TRBD1. The V and J ends lost 5 bases and 8 bases, in that order; junction bases with no gene match: 17. Germline V CDR1 and CDR2: LNHDA, SQIVND (reference sequence). The length of the CDR3 is 16 residues. Here the CDR3 reads CASSEGARRGFTEAFF. The CDR3 nucleotides read TGTGCCAGTAGTGAGGGGGCGAGGAGAGGGTTTACGGAAGCTTTCTTT. Based on the CDR3 plus reference TRBV19 and TRBJ1-1, the full variable domain is DGGITQSPKYLFRKEGQNVTLSCEQNLNHDAMYWYRQDPGQGLRLIYYSQIVNDFQKGDIAEGYSVSREKKESFPLTVTSAQKNPTAFYLCASSEGARRGFTEAFFGQGTRLTVV.

This clone has a handful of counts. The V gene is TRBV9, the J gene TRBJ2-3; TRBD2 matches at 14 bases. The CDR3 is 19 amino acids. V dropped 4 bases and J dropped 2; count of bases not matched to a gene: 12. Germline lookup yields CDR1 SGDLS and CDR2 YYNGEE. In DNA form, the CDR3 reads TGTGCCAGCAGCATAACTCCGGGACTAGCGGGAGTCGACACAGATACGCAGTATTTT. This encodes CASSITPGLAGVDTDTQYF. Full variable domain (missing parts from reference TRBV9 and TRBJ2-3): DSGVTQTPKHLITATGQRVTLRCSPRSGDLSVYWYQQSLDQGLQFLIQYYNGEERAKGNILERFSAQQFPDLHSELNLSSLELGDSALYFCASSITPGLAGVDTDTQYFGPGTRLTVL.

V gene TRBV24-1 combines with J gene TRBJ1-3; 8 nucleotides align to TRBD1. CDR3 length equals 19 residues. Germline CDR1 KGHDR, CDR2 SFDVKD. Trimming took 3 bases from V and 0 from J; bases not matched to a gene: 12. CDR3 amino acids: CATSDRADRGPFSGNTIYF. Written as DNA, the CDR3 is TGTGCCACCAGTGATCGGGCAGACAGGGGCCCTTTCTCTGGAAACACCATATATTTT.

This chain uses TRBV5-1 with TRBJ2-1; no clear D. This CDR3 contains 15 residues. Trimming removed 2 bases at V and 2 bases at J, with 11 bases between. Germline V lookup: CDR1 SGHRS, CDR2 YFSETQ. CDR3 nucleotide sequence: TGCGCCAGCAGCTTTCTAGGAGTTCCCTACAATGAGCAGTTCTTC. Amino acid sequence: CASSFLGVPYNEQFF.

The chain links TRBV30 to TRBJ2-5, with D hard to call. The CDR3 spans 13 residues. Germline V gene lookup returns CDR1 GTSNPN and CDR2 SVGIG (reference sequence). Trimming shortened V by 2 bases and J by 1 base, and 8 bases separated the two germline ends. The CDR3 spells CAWSSSVQETQYF. The DNA for the CDR3 is TGTGCCTGGAGTTCGTCGGTCCAAGAGACCCAGTACTTC. Using reference TRBV30 and TRBJ2-5 for the parts outside the CDR3, the full variable domain is SQTIHQWPATLVQPVGSPLSLECTVEGTSNPNLYWYRQAAGRGLQLLFYSVGIGQISSEVPQNLSASRPQDRQFILSSKKLLLSDSGFYLCAWSSSVQETQYFGPGTRLLVL.

The chain recombines TRBV6-5 with TRBJ2-7; 9 nucleotides agree with TRBD1. CDR3 length: 13 residues. In germline, CDR1 is MNHEY, CDR2 SVGAGI. V dropped 7 bases and J dropped 4; count of bases not matched to a gene: 5. The CDR3 DNA reads as TGTGCCAGCATTAGGGACAGGGAGTACGAGCAGTACTTC. It codes for CASIRDREYEQYF.

This chain connects TRBV5-1 to TRBJ2-1, with 11 bases identical to TRBD2. Per germline, CDR1 SGHRS and CDR2 YFSETQ. The CDR3 is made up of 14 amino acids. With 1 base clipped from V and 13 bases from J, the junction kept 7 bases outside the gene matches. CDR3 nucleotide sequence: TGCGCCAGCAGCTTGACTAGCGGGAGCGCGGGTCAGTTCTTC. Residues: CASSLTSGSAGQFF.

In its sample, this clone was seen a few times. The J gene is TRBJ2-1, the V gene TRBV19; 8 bases match TRBD2. The V segment lost 5 bases and the J segment 5 bases; nucleotides outside the gene matches: 5. CDR3 length: 14 amino acids. CDR1 is LNHDA and CDR2 is SQIVND in the germline V gene (reference sequence). This chain's CDR3 is CASSLAGYHNEQFF. DNA of the CDR3: TGTGCCAGTAGTTTAGCGGGGTACCACAATGAGCAGTTCTTC.

The chain uses TRBV19 and TRBJ1-6, with D maybe TRBD1 (5 bases). Looked up from germline, CDR1 is LNHDA and CDR2 is SQIVND (reference sequence). Between the trimmed V and J ends, which lost 6 bases and 4 bases, there was a span of 16 bases. The CDR3 has 16 amino acids. This chain's CDR3 is CASSLDSTAYNSPLHF. The CDR3 DNA is TGTGCCAGTAGCTTAGATTCGACAGCTTATAATTCACCCCTCCACTTT.

This sequence joins TRBV25-1 and TRBJ2-1, with a possible D match to TRBD1 (5 bases). Trimming cost V 5 bases and J 0 bases, with 14 bases left between them. Germline V gene data show CDR1 as MGHDK and CDR2 as SYGVNS. This CDR3 has 16 amino acids. The CDR3 reads CASSPTAPSSYNEQFF. The CDR3 DNA sequence: TGTGCCAGCAGTCCGACAGCCCCCAGCTCCTACAATGAGCAGTTCTTC.

The chain recombines TRBV2 with TRBJ2-1, with D possibly matching TRBD2 (6 bases). V lost 7 bases to trimming and J lost 0 bases, with 10 bases between them. Germline V gene data show CDR1 as SNHLY and CDR2 as FYNNEI. The CDR3 has 14 residues. The CDR3 bases are TGTGCCAGCATGCCCGGGAGCTCCTACAATGAGCAGTTCTTC. Encoded protein: CASMPGSSYNEQFF.

The CDR3 loop is CASSLGIDGLEGGYTF. The CDR3 coding sequence is TGTGCCAGCAGCTTGGGGATAGACGGGTTAGAGGGAGGCTACACCTTC. The J gene is TRBJ1-2, the V gene TRBV5-6; D is uncertain. V was cut by 0 bases and J by 8 bases, with 20 bases left in between. CDR3 length equals 16 residues. The germline gives CDR1 SGHDT, CDR2 YYEEEE.

This chain's CDR3 is CAWSPLNEKLFF. The CDR3 nucleotides are TGTGCCTGGAGTCCCCTGAATGAAAAACTGTTTTTT. This rearrangement joins TRBV30 to TRBJ1-4; no clear D gene. Germline V gives CDR1 GTSNPN, CDR2 SVGIG (reference sequence). The CDR3 totals 12 residues. V lost 2 bases to trimming and J lost 5 bases, with 6 bases between them.